The 15 T cell receptor beta chains in this list originate from one sample, sequenced in a study of blood T cell repertoires in COVID-19. Assay used: immunoSEQ multiplex PCR; TCRdb lists only in-frame clones, some missing. The sample includes tens of thousands of clones, roughly 90% of them seen just once. The sequenced sample was peripheral blood. These receptors were collected from a woman aged 80 or older with active or convalescent COVID-19.

The gene calls are TRBV30 and TRBJ1-5; the D gene is possibly TRBD1 (6 bases). The V and J ends lost 0 bases and 10 bases respectively, with 19 bases between them. The germline gives CDR1 GTSNPN, CDR2 SVGIG (reference sequence). CDR3 length: 15 amino acids. The chain's CDR3 is CAWSVQGGGIGPQHF. As DNA, the CDR3 is TGTGCCTGGAGTGTACAAGGGGGGGGGATTGGACCCCAGCATTTT.

This chain joins TRBV5-1 and TRBJ1-3; TRBD1 matches at 7 bases. With 0 bases clipped from V and 4 bases from J, the junction kept 4 bases outside the gene matches. CDR3 length equals 15 residues. CDR1 and CDR2 (germline): SGHRS, YFSETQ. In DNA form, the CDR3 reads TGCGCCAGCAGCTTGGAGGGGGCGGAAGGAAACACCATATATTTT. Its translation: CASSLEGAEGNTIYF.

The chain recombines TRBV6-2 or TRBV6-3 with TRBJ2-1; 10 bases align to TRBD2. Germline CDR1 and CDR2: MNHEY and SVGEGT. The CDR3 has 15 residues. With 6 bases clipped from V and 7 bases from J, the junction kept 9 bases outside the gene matches. The CDR3 DNA reads as TGTGCCAGCAGCCGAGCGGGGGGGATACAAAATGAGCAGTTCTTC. Encoded protein: CASSRAGGIQNEQFF.

The chain is built from TRBV5-1 and TRBJ2-5, with D unclear. V lost 4 bases, J lost 2 bases, and 21 bases lay in between. Germline V gene lookup returns CDR1 SGHRS and CDR2 YFSETQ. The CDR3 loop spans 17 amino acids. The CDR3 region is CASSPPPGSAGQETQYF. In DNA, the CDR3 is TGCGCCAGCAGCCCACCTCCTGGGTCAGCAGGACAAGAGACCCAGTACTTC.

The DNA of the CDR3 is TGTGCCAGCAGCTTCGGACGGGGGAGCAATCAGCCCCAGCATTTT. This gives the protein CASSFGRGSNQPQHF. The chain joins TRBV5-6 to TRBJ1-5; D is possibly TRBD1 (5 bases). Trimming took off 2 bases at V and 1 base at J, with 10 bases between the two ends. This CDR3 spans 15 amino acids. Per the germline V gene, CDR1 is SGHDT and CDR2 is YYEEEE.

V and J are TRBV5-1 and TRBJ1-1; no clear D gene. Germline CDR1 reads SGHRS; CDR2 reads YFSETQ. The CDR3 covers 16 residues. Deletions cut 3 bases from V and 0 bases from J, with 15 bases between. This CDR3 is CASSSNGLRVNTEAFF. In DNA, the CDR3 is TGCGCCAGCAGCTCCAACGGACTTCGTGTGAACACTGAAGCTTTCTTT.

The rearrangement joins TRBV6-5 to TRBJ1-5, with D hard to call. The V end lost 9 bases, the J end lost 4 bases, and 13 bases lay between the germline ends. This CDR3 comprises 13 residues. Germline V lookup: CDR1 MNHEY, CDR2 SVGAGI. The CDR3 DNA is TGTGCCAGTAGCGAGAGCGGGAATCAGCCCCAGCATTTT. Amino acids: CASSESGNQPQHF.

The genes are TRBV27 and TRBJ2-7; 7 bases are shared with TRBD2. The trim removed 1 base at V and 2 bases at J, leaving 5 bases unmatched. The germline V gene encodes CDR1 MNHEY and CDR2 SMNVEV (reference sequence). This CDR3 contains 15 residues. The CDR3 nucleotides read TGTGCCAGCAGTTTATGGGGGGGTCCTACCTACGAGCAGTACTTC. Its translation: CASSLWGGPTYEQYF.

This chain connects TRBV27 to TRBJ1-4; D may be TRBD1 (6 bases). Germline V gives CDR1 MNHEY, CDR2 SMNVEV (reference sequence). V lost 6 bases and J lost 0, with 20 bases in between. The CDR3 length is 18 residues. CDR3 sequence: CASSNPRRGNATNEKLFF. In DNA, the CDR3 is TGTGCCAGCAGCAACCCAAGAAGGGGGAATGCAACTAATGAAAAACTGTTTTTT.

The chain recombines TRBV19 with TRBJ2-6; D unresolved. The germline CDR1 and CDR2 sequences are LNHDA and SQIVND (reference sequence). This CDR3 is built from 15 residues. V lost 1 base and J lost 0, with 4 bases in between. As DNA, the CDR3 is TGTGCCAGTAGTATAGGAGCCTCTGGGGCCAACGTCCTGACTTTC. It encodes CASSIGASGANVLTF.

This clone was seen a single time. The V gene is TRBV19, the J gene TRBJ1-1; no firm D call. This CDR3 has 13 amino acids. Between the trimmed V and J ends, which lost 5 bases and 0 bases, there was a span of 7 bases. Germline-derived CDR1 and CDR2 are LNHDA and SQIVND (reference sequence). CDR3 in DNA: TGTGCCAGTAGTCCACACCTGAACACTGAAGCTTTCTTT. Its translation is CASSPHLNTEAFF.

The V gene is TRBV5-1, the J gene TRBJ2-5; no firm D call. V lost 4 bases to trimming and J lost 2 bases, with 3 bases between them. The germline V gene encodes CDR1 SGHRS and CDR2 YFSETQ. This CDR3 has 11 amino acids. CDR3 sequence (DNA): TGCGCCAGCAGCCTACAAGAGACCCAGTACTTC. This translates into CASSLQETQYF. The variable domain in full, completed from reference TRBV5-1 and TRBJ2-5, reads KAGVTQTPRYLIKTRGQQVTLSCSPISGHRSVSWYQQTPGQGLQFLFEYFSETQRNKGNFPGRFSGRQFSNSRSEMNVSTLELGDSALYLCASSLQETQYFGPGTRLLVL.

V and J are TRBV7-8 and TRBJ1-1; TRBD1 aligns across 10 bases. The CDR3 extends over 17 amino acids. With 7 bases clipped from V and 0 bases from J, the junction kept 11 bases outside the gene matches. Looked up from germline, CDR1 is SGHVS and CDR2 is FQNEAQ. The CDR3 sequence: CASTPLAGTGVNTEAFF. The CDR3 coding sequence is TGTGCCAGCACCCCGTTAGCCGGGACAGGGGTGAACACTGAAGCTTTCTTT.

The chain recombines TRBV24-1 with TRBJ1-5, with D possibly being TRBD1 (5 bases). CDR1 and CDR2 (germline): KGHDR, SFDVKD. Trimming left V 2 bases short and J 2 bases short, with 18 bases between. The CDR3 has 18 residues. The CDR3 reads CATSDSQVAPRGNQPQHF. Written as DNA, the CDR3 is TGTGCCACCAGTGATTCTCAGGTGGCTCCCAGGGGCAATCAGCCCCAGCATTTT.

This sequence joins TRBV30 and TRBJ2-7, with 8 positions matching TRBD1. This CDR3 comprises 14 residues. Germline CDR1 is GTSNPN and CDR2 is SVGIG (reference sequence). Germline trimming cut 0 bases from V and 5 bases from J; bases unmatched to any gene: 6. DNA of the CDR3: TGTGCCTGGAGTGTGAGGACAGGGTTGAACGAGCAGTACTTC. It is translated as CAWSVRTGLNEQYF.